This is a list of T cell receptor beta chains from one sample in a study of shared clonotypes between healthy human individuals. Measured with immunoSEQ multiplex PCR; TCRdb has only the in-frame clones, and not every one. The data show about 520,000 clones, roughly 80% seen once. The sequencing input was PBMCs. The receptors shown here come from a woman in her thirties or forties in good health. Some clones in this sample may be carry-over from other donors' samples. Both conserved end residues are part of each CDR3. D genes are given only for firm matches. Clone size appears in some rows only: once, few, many, or a class for an expanded clone.

V gene: TRBV28; D gene: -; clone size: few; J gene: TRBJ1-1; CDR3 DNA: TGTGCCGAGGGCGGGGGTAACACTAAAGCTTTCTTT; CDR3 protein: CAEGGGNTKAFF
V gene: TRBV11-2; D gene: TRBD1; clone size: -; J gene: TRBJ2-7; CDR3 DNA: TGTGCCAGCAGCCTCGACAGGGGGAACAACGAGCAGTACTTC; CDR3 protein: CASSLDRGNNEQYF
V gene: TRBV5-5; D gene: -; clone size: -; J gene: TRBJ2-5; CDR3 DNA: TGTGCCAGCAGCCGGGCCGTCGGAGAGACCCAGTACTTC; CDR3 protein: CASSRAVGETQYF
V gene: TRBV28; D gene: TRBD1; clone size: -; J gene: TRBJ2-5; CDR3 DNA: TGTGCCAGCAGTTTGGACAGGGGGGGTTCGGAGACCCAGTACTTC; CDR3 protein: CASSLDRGGSETQYF
V gene: TRBV4-1; D gene: -; clone size: -; J gene: TRBJ2-3; CDR3 DNA: TGCGCCAGCAGCCAAGTGGGCGTTGGGGCAGATACGCAGTATTTT; CDR3 protein: CASSQVGVGADTQYF
V gene: TRBV11-2; D gene: -; clone size: once; J gene: TRBJ2-7; CDR3 DNA: TGTGCCAGCAGCTTAGCCAGATTTCCCTACGAGCAGTACTTC; CDR3 protein: CASSLARFPYEQYF
V gene: TRBV5-1; D gene: -; clone size: -; J gene: TRBJ1-3; CDR3 DNA: TGCGCCAGCAGCCCCAACGGGCGGGGCCGAAACACCATATATTTT; CDR3 protein: CASSPNGRGRNTIYF
V gene: TRBV18; D gene: -; clone size: -; J gene: TRBJ1-1; CDR3 DNA: TGTGCCAGCTCAAGATTACTATCAGACACTGAAGCTTTCTTT; CDR3 protein: CASSRLLSDTEAFF
V gene: TRBV5-1; D gene: -; clone size: -; J gene: TRBJ2-2; CDR3 DNA: TGCGCCAGCAGCTTGGAGGGAGGCGGGAACACCGGGGAGCTGTTTTTT; CDR3 protein: CASSLEGGGNTGELFF
V gene: TRBV30; D gene: TRBD1; clone size: -; J gene: TRBJ1-5; CDR3 DNA: TGTGCCTGGAAAGTCGACAGGGAGGGTCAGCCCCAGCATTTT; CDR3 protein: CAWKVDREGQPQHF
V gene: TRBV27; D gene: TRBD2; clone size: -; J gene: TRBJ2-7; CDR3 DNA: TGTGCCAGCAGGGAACTACTAGCGGGGGGCTACGAGCAGTACTTC; CDR3 protein: CASRELLAGGYEQYF
V gene: TRBV5-6; D gene: TRBD1; clone size: -; J gene: TRBJ1-2; CDR3 DNA: TGTGCCAGCAGCTCCTTGACGGGGACAGGGACCGCTAACTATGGCTACACCTTC; CDR3 protein: CASSSLTGTGTANYGYTF
V gene: TRBV25-1; D gene: TRBD1; clone size: -; J gene: TRBJ1-6; CDR3 DNA: TGTGCCAGCCGACAGGGGACGGCTTCACCCCTCCACTTT; CDR3 protein: CASRQGTASPLHF
V gene: TRBV2; D gene: -; clone size: -; J gene: TRBJ1-4; CDR3 DNA: TGTGCCAGCAGTGAAATACCCCGGACGGGCGAAAAACTGTTTTTT; CDR3 protein: CASSEIPRTGEKLFF
V gene: TRBV9; D gene: -; clone size: once; J gene: TRBJ2-7; CDR3 DNA: TGTGCCAGCAGCGTAGGTCTTCAGGTTACCTACGAGCAGTACTTC; CDR3 protein: CASSVGLQVTYEQYF
V gene: TRBV6-6; D gene: -; clone size: -; J gene: TRBJ2-1; CDR3 DNA: TGTGCCAGCAGTTACCGCGAACCGATAAGTTATGAGCAGTTCTTC; CDR3 protein: CASSYREPISYEQFF
V gene: TRBV27; D gene: TRBD2; clone size: few; J gene: TRBJ2-7; CDR3 DNA: TGTGCCAGCAGTCCTACCGGGACTAACTTCTACGAGCAGTACTTC; CDR3 protein: CASSPTGTNFYEQYF
V gene: TRBV11-1; D gene: TRBD2; clone size: -; J gene: TRBJ2-6; CDR3 DNA: TGTGCCAGCAGCTTAGGAGGGCGGGGGGCGCCTGGGGCCAACGTCCTGACTTTC; CDR3 protein: CASSLGGRGAPGANVLTF
V gene: TRBV25-1; D gene: TRBD2; clone size: once; J gene: TRBJ2-1; CDR3 DNA: TGTGCCAGCACCTCCGAGCGGGAGTATTACAATGAGCAGTTCTTC; CDR3 protein: CASTSEREYYNEQFF
V gene: TRBV5-1; D gene: TRBD1; clone size: -; J gene: TRBJ1-4; CDR3 DNA: TGCGCCAGCAGCTCTGACAGGGCGATGGGTGAAAAACTGTTTTTT; CDR3 protein: CASSSDRAMGEKLFF
V gene: TRBV19; D gene: -; clone size: -; J gene: TRBJ1-5; CDR3 DNA: TGTGCCAGTAGTCGACTCTATAGCAATCAGCCCCAGCATTTT; CDR3 protein: CASSRLYSNQPQHF
V gene: TRBV28; D gene: TRBD2; clone size: -; J gene: TRBJ2-1; CDR3 DNA: TGTGCCAGCAGCTTTAGGGACTACCACAATGAGCAGTTCTTC; CDR3 protein: CASSFRDYHNEQFF
V gene: TRBV6-8; D gene: TRBD1; clone size: once; J gene: TRBJ2-5; CDR3 DNA: TGTGCCAGCAGCCCGACAGGGGAAGAGACCCAGTACTTC; CDR3 protein: CASSPTGEETQYF
V gene: TRBV18; D gene: TRBD2; clone size: -; J gene: TRBJ2-3; CDR3 DNA: TGTGCCAGCTCAGACGGACTAGCGGGAGTGGCAGATACGCAGTATTTT; CDR3 protein: CASSDGLAGVADTQYF
V gene: TRBV5-6; D gene: -; clone size: -; J gene: TRBJ1-5; CDR3 DNA: TGTGCCAGCAGCTCCTCCAGGGGCTATAGCAATCAGCCCCAGCATTTT; CDR3 protein: CASSSSRGYSNQPQHF
V gene: TRBV5-1; D gene: -; clone size: -; J gene: TRBJ1-2; CDR3 DNA: TGCGCCAGCAGCTTTCAGGGAAACTATGGCTACACCTTC; CDR3 protein: CASSFQGNYGYTF
V gene: TRBV28; D gene: -; clone size: once; J gene: TRBJ1-1; CDR3 DNA: TGTGCCAGCAGTCGAGAACAGGGCCTGAACACTGAAGCTTTCTTT; CDR3 protein: CASSREQGLNTEAFF
V gene: TRBV27; D gene: -; clone size: -; J gene: TRBJ1-1; CDR3 DNA: TGTGCCAGCAGTTTATCCTCAGGGAGGGCAGCTTTCTTT; CDR3 protein: CASSLSSGRAAFF
V gene: TRBV5-1; D gene: TRBD2; clone size: -; J gene: TRBJ2-5; CDR3 DNA: TGCGCCAGTGCTGTTAGCGGGAACCAAGAGACCCAGTACTTC; CDR3 protein: CASAVSGNQETQYF
V gene: TRBV28; D gene: -; clone size: -; J gene: TRBJ1-1; CDR3 DNA: TGTGCCAGCAGAACGGACAGAGGGGCTTTCTTT; CDR3 protein: CASRTDRGAFF
V gene: TRBV28; D gene: TRBD1; clone size: -; J gene: TRBJ2-7; CDR3 DNA: TGTGCCAGCAGTTTCCACGACAGGGTGGTTCAGTACTTC; CDR3 protein: CASSFHDRVVQYF
V gene: TRBV6-1; D gene: -; clone size: few; J gene: TRBJ2-1; CDR3 DNA: TGTGCCAGCAGTGATTTGAGCTTCTTCTTC; CDR3 protein: CASSDLSFFF
V gene: TRBV18; D gene: TRBD2; clone size: -; J gene: TRBJ2-7; CDR3 DNA: TGTGCCAGCTCACGACCGGCTAGCGGGAATGAGCAGTACTTC; CDR3 protein: CASSRPASGNEQYF
V gene: TRBV2; D gene: TRBD1; clone size: -; J gene: TRBJ1-2; CDR3 DNA: TGTGCCAGCAGGGAGCCGAACCCCGCAGGGGGCAACGGCTACACCTTC; CDR3 protein: CASREPNPAGGNGYTF
V gene: TRBV15; D gene: TRBD1; clone size: -; J gene: TRBJ1-1; CDR3 DNA: TGTGCCACCAGCAGGGACAGGGGGGCTGAAGCTTTCTTT; CDR3 protein: CATSRDRGAEAFF
V gene: TRBV10-1; D gene: -; clone size: -; J gene: TRBJ2-7; CDR3 DNA: TGCGCCAGCAGTGACACCGTTGCAGGGGCCGAGCAGTACTTC; CDR3 protein: CASSDTVAGAEQYF
V gene: TRBV10-3; D gene: TRBD1; clone size: few; J gene: TRBJ1-6; CDR3 DNA: TGTGCCATCAGTGGGGACAGGAGGGAGTCACCCCTCCACTTT; CDR3 protein: CAISGDRRESPLHF
V gene: TRBV25-1; D gene: -; clone size: few; J gene: TRBJ2-5; CDR3 DNA: TGTGCCAGCAGTGAATCGAGGGGAGCGGCGGGTGGAGAGACCCAGTACTTC; CDR3 protein: CASSESRGAAGGETQYF
V gene: TRBV19; D gene: -; clone size: -; J gene: TRBJ2-1; CDR3 DNA: TGTGCCAGTACAGAAGCAGGGCCCTACAATGAGCAGTTCTTC; CDR3 protein: CASTEAGPYNEQFF
V gene: TRBV2; D gene: -; clone size: -; J gene: TRBJ2-3; CDR3 DNA: TGTGCCAGCATGGGCGGGATTATCACAGATACGCAGTATTTT; CDR3 protein: CASMGGIITDTQYF
V gene: TRBV7-9; D gene: TRBD1; clone size: -; J gene: TRBJ1-1; CDR3 DNA: TGTGCCAGCAGCCGGACAGGGCTGAACACTGAAGCTTTCTTT; CDR3 protein: CASSRTGLNTEAFF
V gene: TRBV28; D gene: -; clone size: -; J gene: TRBJ1-5; CDR3 DNA: TGTGCCAGCAGTTTTTCGGGCCAGCCCCAGCATTTT; CDR3 protein: CASSFSGQPQHF
V gene: TRBV2; D gene: -; clone size: once; J gene: TRBJ2-3; CDR3 DNA: TGTGCCAGCAGTGACCCCGGGGCTAGCACAGATACGCAGTATTTT; CDR3 protein: CASSDPGASTDTQYF
V gene: TRBV11-2; D gene: -; clone size: -; J gene: TRBJ1-1; CDR3 DNA: TGTGCCAGCAGCTTAGATCCGGGCAGGAACACTGAAGCTTTCTTT; CDR3 protein: CASSLDPGRNTEAFF
V gene: TRBV5-1; D gene: -; clone size: -; J gene: TRBJ1-1; CDR3 DNA: TGCGCCAGCAGCTTCGAGATGAACACTGAAGCTTTCTTT; CDR3 protein: CASSFEMNTEAFF
V gene: TRBV11-3; D gene: -; clone size: -; J gene: TRBJ2-5; CDR3 DNA: TGTGCCAGCAGCCTGACAGGCGAGACCCAGTACTTC; CDR3 protein: CASSLTGETQYF
V gene: TRBV27; D gene: TRBD1; clone size: -; J gene: TRBJ2-3; CDR3 DNA: TGTGCCAGCAGTTCCCTCCTCCAGGGGGCAGATACGCAGTATTTT; CDR3 protein: CASSSLLQGADTQYF
V gene: TRBV27; D gene: -; clone size: -; J gene: TRBJ2-7; CDR3 DNA: TGTGCCAGCAGTTCACCGGGACACCAAGCCTACGAGCAGTACTTC; CDR3 protein: CASSSPGHQAYEQYF
V gene: TRBV29-1; D gene: TRBD1; clone size: -; J gene: TRBJ2-6; CDR3 DNA: TGCAGCGTAGACGTAGGACAGGGTCTTCCTGGGGCCAACGTCCTGACTTTC; CDR3 protein: CSVDVGQGLPGANVLTF
V gene: TRBV5-1; D gene: -; clone size: -; J gene: TRBJ2-2; CDR3 DNA: TGCGCCAGCAGCTTGGAGCCCACCGGGGAGCTGTTTTTT; CDR3 protein: CASSLEPTGELFF
V gene: TRBV2; D gene: -; clone size: -; J gene: TRBJ2-2; CDR3 DNA: TGTGCCAGCACGCTCAATTCCGCGAACACCGGGGAGCTGTTTTTT; CDR3 protein: CASTLNSANTGELFF
V gene: TRBV11-2; D gene: TRBD1; clone size: -; J gene: TRBJ1-2; CDR3 DNA: TGTGCCAGCAGCCTGCCGAGGGGGCAGGGAGGTGGCTACACCTTC; CDR3 protein: CASSLPRGQGGGYTF
V gene: TRBV7-3; D gene: TRBD2; clone size: -; J gene: TRBJ2-1; CDR3 DNA: TGTGCCAGCAGCGTAGCGGGGTCCTACAATGAGCAGTTCTTC; CDR3 protein: CASSVAGSYNEQFF
V gene: TRBV18; D gene: -; clone size: -; J gene: TRBJ1-6; CDR3 DNA: TGTGCCAGCTCAGGGCAGCCCAATTCACCCCTCCACTTT; CDR3 protein: CASSGQPNSPLHF
V gene: TRBV7-9; D gene: -; clone size: -; J gene: TRBJ2-7; CDR3 DNA: TGTGCCAGCAGCTTAGGCGCAGGAAGAGTACCCGAGCAGTACTTC; CDR3 protein: CASSLGAGRVPEQYF